The sequence of this TCR beta chain was determined in a study of shared clonotypes between healthy human individuals. Overall study results and limits: Relative to their counterparts shared across all four donors, non-shared clonotypes exhibited diminished generation probabilities. Naive CD4 clonotypes overlapped across a few donors at roughly 5%. Generally, naive subsets came out with larger estimated richness than memory subsets.

Details on this clone: Its target is unknown.

TCRdb keeps only in-frame clones here, not all; method: immunoSEQ multiplex PCR. This repertoire shows over 850,000 clones, around three quarters found once; its top ten account for more than 0.5%. Only Caucasian adults living in Nashville, Tennessee made up the donor group. Sequencing was performed on memory CD4+ T cells from PBMCs. Subset noted: CD45RA-negative fraction. The receptor's source is a man aged 18 to 35 in good health. Some clones in this sample may be carry-over from other donors' samples.

The CDR3 is CASRGGTSGSTDTQYF. The CDR3 DNA is TGCGCCAGCAGAGGGGGGACTAGCGGGAGTACAGATACGCAGTATTTT. The rearrangement links TRBV5-1 to TRBJ2-3, with 14 bases lining up with TRBD2. V shed 5 bases, J shed 3 bases, and the junction held 5 bases outside the gene matches. This CDR3 is built from 16 residues. Germline lookup yields CDR1 SGHRS and CDR2 YFSETQ.